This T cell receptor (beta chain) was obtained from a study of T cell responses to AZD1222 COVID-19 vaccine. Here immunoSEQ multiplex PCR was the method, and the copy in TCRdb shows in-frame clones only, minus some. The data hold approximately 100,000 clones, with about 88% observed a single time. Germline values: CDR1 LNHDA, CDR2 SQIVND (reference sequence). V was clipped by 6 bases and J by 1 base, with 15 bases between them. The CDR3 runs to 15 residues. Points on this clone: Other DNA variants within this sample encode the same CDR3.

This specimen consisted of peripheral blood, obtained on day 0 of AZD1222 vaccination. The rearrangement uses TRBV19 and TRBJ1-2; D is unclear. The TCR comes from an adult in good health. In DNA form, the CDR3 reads TGTGCCAGTAGCGCTTGGTGGACTGATAACTATGGCTACACCTTC. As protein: CASSAWWTDNYGYTF.